These 18 T cell receptor beta chains came from one sample sequenced in a study of OX40 agonist ivuxolimab in advanced cancers. Assay: immunoSEQ multiplex PCR; the TCRdb copy retains only in-frame clones and omits some. In the table there are around 53,000 clones, around 85% of which are singletons. The specimen comprised CD4+ or CD8+ T cells sorted from blood, sampled in a trial of the OX40 agonist ivuxolimab. These receptor sequences come from an adult with an advanced solid tumor such as melanoma, head and neck, liver or kidney cancer.

This clone was picked up one time. The chain carries TRBV6-6 and TRBJ2-3; possibly TRBD1 or TRBD2 for D (7 bases each). Trimming removed 8 bases at V and 3 bases at J, with 18 bases between. The CDR3 totals 15 residues. Germline lookup yields CDR1 MNHNY and CDR2 SVGAGI (reference sequence). CDR3 sequence (DNA): TGTGCCAGCCGCCCCAGGGGGGGTCGGACAGATACGCAGTATTTT. Its protein is CASRPRGGRTDTQYF.

V usage is TRBV7-6 and J usage is TRBJ1-5; D may be TRBD1 (5 bases). The CDR3 totals 15 residues. V lost 2 bases to trimming and J lost 2 bases, with 10 bases between them. CDR1 and CDR2 from the germline V gene are SGHVS and FNYEAQ. The CDR3 is CASSLSGTGNQPQHF. As DNA, the CDR3 is TGTGCCAGCAGCTTATCCGGGACGGGCAATCAGCCCCAGCATTTT. Combining the CDR3 with reference TRBV7-6 and TRBJ1-5 gives the whole variable domain GAGVSQSPRYKVTKRGQDVALRCDPISGHVSLYWYRQALGQGPEFLTYFNYEAQQDKSGLPNDRFSAERPEGSISTLTIQRTEQRDSAMYRCASSLSGTGNQPQHFGDGTRLSIL.

The V call is TRBV9, the J call TRBJ1-2, with D maybe TRBD1 (5 bases). Germline-derived CDR1 and CDR2 are SGDLS and YYNGEE. V lost 3 bases and J lost 0, with 6 bases in between. This CDR3 comprises 13 residues. CDR3 sequence (DNA): TGTGCCAGCAGCGCGACAGCTAACTATGGCTACACCTTC. This gives the protein CASSATANYGYTF.

The chain has TRBV5-1 and TRBJ2-1; 8 nucleotides line up with TRBD2. This CDR3 is 14 amino acids long. The trim removed 4 bases at V and 4 bases at J, leaving 4 bases unmatched. CDR1 and CDR2 (germline): SGHRS, YFSETQ. The CDR3: CASSAGLGYNEQFF. Here the CDR3 DNA reads TGCGCCAGCAGCGCGGGACTAGGTTACAATGAGCAGTTCTTC. Full variable domain (remainder filled in from reference TRBV5-1 and TRBJ2-1): KAGVTQTPRYLIKTRGQQVTLSCSPISGHRSVSWYQQTPGQGLQFLFEYFSETQRNKGNFPGRFSGRQFSNSRSEMNVSTLELGDSALYLCASSAGLGYNEQFFGPGTRLTVL.

The chain joins TRBV11-3 to TRBJ2-7, with D perhaps assigned TRBD1 or TRBD2 (5 bases each). Trimming stripped 8 bases from V and 1 base from J, with 12 bases between. The CDR3 is made up of 13 amino acids. Germline-derived CDR1 and CDR2 are SGHNT and YENEEA. The CDR3: CASRDGVSYEQYF. The CDR3 region has the DNA TGTGCCAGCCGGGACGGGGTATCCTACGAGCAGTACTTC.

The chain has TRBV5-1 and TRBJ2-3, with a possible D match to TRBD2 (6 bases). The V gene lost 4 bases and the J gene lost 2 bases, with 11 bases spanning the gap. Germline values: CDR1 SGHRS, CDR2 YFSETQ. This CDR3 region has 14 residues. CDR3 in amino acids: CASSPLAPTDTQYF. In DNA form, the CDR3 reads TGCGCCAGCAGCCCACTAGCTCCCACAGATACGCAGTATTTT.

The chain uses TRBV4-3 and TRBJ1-1; a weak D match, TRBD1 (5 bases). This CDR3 is built from 14 residues. CDR1 and CDR2 (germline): LGHNA, YSLEER. V lost 0 bases to trimming and J lost 8 bases, with 13 bases between them. The CDR3 bases are TGCGCCAGCAGCCAAGATATGGGGGAGAGGGAAGCTTTCTTT. It is translated as CASSQDMGEREAFF.

The CDR3 is CASSQAGNTIYF. The CDR3, as DNA: TGCGCCAGCAGCCAAGCCGGGAACACCATATATTTT. The J gene is TRBJ1-3, the V gene TRBV4-3; D not certain. CDR3 length: 12 residues. The V gene's germline CDR1 is LGHNA and CDR2 YSLEER. V was trimmed by 1 base and J by 7 bases, leaving 5 bases between them.

This chain joins TRBV23-1 and TRBJ1-1, with D perhaps matching TRBD1 (5 bases). TRBV23-1 is noted as an ORF with a role that remains uncertain. The CDR3 spans 15 residues. V lost 2 bases to trimming and J lost 0 bases, with 10 bases between them. The CDR3: CASSQPGPLNTEAFF. DNA of the CDR3: TGCGCCAGCAGTCAACCGGGGCCGTTGAACACTGAAGCTTTCTTT.

Only a few counts were recorded for this clone. The gene calls are TRBV30 and TRBJ1-1; 8 bases agree with TRBD1. Germline-derived CDR1 and CDR2 are GTSNPN and SVGIG (reference sequence). The CDR3 is 13 amino acids. Trimming took 0 bases from V and 8 from J; bases not matched to a gene: 5. CDR3 region: CAWSVTGGSEAFF. CDR3 sequence (DNA): TGTGCCTGGAGTGTCACAGGGGGGAGCGAAGCTTTCTTT.

Only one count was recorded for this clone. This sequence joins TRBV6-6 and TRBJ1-5; D is undetermined. Germline CDR1 reads MNHNY; CDR2 reads SVGAGI (reference sequence). The V gene lost 5 bases and the J gene lost 3 bases, with 8 bases spanning the gap. CDR3 length: 13 residues. Written as DNA, the CDR3 is TGTGCCAGCAGTACCCGGGACAATCAGCCCCAGCATTTT. Its translation: CASSTRDNQPQHF.

This chain links TRBV7-3 with TRBJ2-5, with no clear D. The CDR3 length is 13 residues. Germline V gene sequence: CDR1 SGHTA, CDR2 FQGTGA. V was pared by 2 bases and J by 4 bases, with 8 bases between. The CDR3 region has the DNA TGTGCCAGCAGCTTACGGATCTCAGAGACCCAGTACTTC. It encodes CASSLRISETQYF.

V is TRBV4-2 and J is TRBJ1-1; TRBD1 matches 8 bases. CDR1 LGHNA and CDR2 YNFKEQ come from the germline V gene. V lost 4 bases, J lost 5 bases, and 6 bases stayed unmatched. The CDR3 is 14 residues long. The chain's CDR3 is CASSPKQGGTEAFF. For the CDR3, the DNA is TGTGCCAGCAGCCCAAAACAGGGGGGGACTGAAGCTTTCTTT.

The chain is built from TRBV19 and TRBJ1-5, with unresolved D. Germline CDR1 reads LNHDA; CDR2 reads SQIVND (reference sequence). V was cut by 6 bases and J by 2 bases, with 14 bases left in between. The CDR3 contains 15 residues. CDR3 coding DNA: TGTGCCAGTAGACTCGCCCCCGGGGGCAATCAGCCCCAGCATTTT. This sequence encodes CASRLAPGGNQPQHF. The variable domain in full, with the rest retrieved from reference TRBV19 and TRBJ1-5, is DGGITQSPKYLFRKEGQNVTLSCEQNLNHDAMYWYRQDPGQGLRLIYYSQIVNDFQKGDIAEGYSVSREKKESFPLTVTSAQKNPTAFYLCASRLAPGGNQPQHFGDGTRLSIL.

This clone has just a few counts. The chain links TRBV5-1 to TRBJ2-7; D gene unclear. Germline lookup yields CDR1 SGHRS and CDR2 YFSETQ. CDR3 length: 14 residues. The V and J ends lost 0 bases and 3 bases respectively, with 10 bases between them. The CDR3 DNA is TGCGCCAGCAGCTTGGAGGCCCTTCACTACGAGCAGTACTTC. Its translation is CASSLEALHYEQYF.

This clone was seen a handful of times. The chain couples TRBV5-1 to TRBJ2-1, with 10 nucleotides matching TRBD2. Germline CDR1 and CDR2: SGHRS and YFSETQ. There are 15 residues in the CDR3. The V gene end was trimmed by 0 bases and the J gene end by 9 bases; junction bases not matched to a gene: 6. CDR3 in amino acids: CASSLALAGTIEQFF. In nucleotides, the CDR3 is TGCGCCAGCAGCTTGGCACTAGCGGGAACTATTGAGCAGTTCTTC.

V and J are TRBV20-1 and TRBJ2-1; D call uncertain. Trimming took 1 base from V and 8 from J, leaving 6 bases between them. The V gene's germline CDR1 is DFQATT and CDR2 SNEGSKA (reference sequence). The CDR3 sequence is 11 residues long. CDR3 DNA sequence: TGCAGTGCTAGAGGTGAGGATGAGCAGTTCTTC. Amino acid sequence: CSARGEDEQFF.

The V call is TRBV6-6, the J call TRBJ2-7, with D perhaps being TRBD1 or TRBD2 (5 bases each). The germline V gene has CDR1 MNHNY and CDR2 SVGAGI (reference sequence). V was cut by 5 bases and J by 6 bases, with 17 bases left in between. The CDR3 runs 14 residues. This chain's CDR3 is CASSNGRGLGEQYF. CDR3 nucleotides: TGTGCCAGCAGTAATGGCCGGGGCCTCGGCGAGCAGTACTTC.